A selection of T cell receptor beta chains follows, all from one sample in a study of blood T cell repertoires in COVID-19. TCRdb keeps only in-frame clones here, not all; method: immunoSEQ multiplex PCR. Here the sample spans some 250,000 clones, around 80% being singletons. The specimen sequenced was peripheral blood. The receptors stem from a man aged 40-55 years with active or convalescent COVID-19. Each CDR3 is given with its conserved first and last residue. The order of the fields is clone size, J gene, CDR3 length, D gene, V gene, CDR3 protein, CDR3 DNA. The D gene is left open where the match is weak. Where a row states a size, it is once, few, many or the class of an expanded clone; other rows omit it.

size: once
J: TRBJ1-1
length: 15
D: -
V: TRBV5-1
CDR3: CASTPREAMNTEAFF
DNA: TGCGCCAGCACCCCGCGCGAAGCTATGAACACTGAAGCTTTCTTT

size: -
J: TRBJ2-3
length: 14
D: -
V: TRBV24-1
CDR3: CATSGYRATDTQYF
DNA: TGTGCCACCAGTGGGTACAGGGCGACAGATACGCAGTATTTT

size: -
J: TRBJ1-1
length: 15
D: -
V: TRBV3-1/TRBV3-2
CDR3: CASSPRASVQVFAFF
DNA: TGTGCCAGCAGCCCCAGGGCCTCGGTACAGGTTTTCGCTTTCTTT

size: once
J: TRBJ2-7
length: 20
D: TRBD1
V: TRBV30
CDR3: CAWSALLRDRPTSLFYEQYF
DNA: TGTGCCTGGAGTGCACTCCTCCGGGACAGGCCGACATCACTATTCTACGAGCAGTACTTC

size: once
J: TRBJ2-1
length: 15
D: -
V: TRBV2
CDR3: CASSERLGSYNEQFF
DNA: TGTGCCAGCAGTGAGAGACTAGGGTCCTACAATGAGCAGTTCTTC

size: -
J: TRBJ2-1
length: 15
D: TRBD2
V: TRBV20-1
CDR3: CSASGTSGVGGEQFF
DNA: TGCAGTGCTAGTGGGACTAGCGGGGTAGGCGGTGAGCAGTTCTTC

size: many
J: TRBJ2-7
length: 13
D: -
V: TRBV30
CDR3: CAWSQAGPLEQYF
DNA: TGTGCCTGGAGTCAGGCAGGTCCTCTTGAGCAGTACTTC

size: -
J: TRBJ2-7
length: 19
D: TRBD1
V: TRBV24-1
CDR3: CATSDFLPPGDRGDYEQYF
DNA: TGTGCCACCAGTGATTTCCTCCCCCCGGGGGACAGGGGAGACTACGAGCAGTACTTC

size: once
J: TRBJ2-1
length: 14
D: -
V: TRBV7-2
CDR3: CASRTGTPYNEQFF
DNA: TGTGCCAGCAGGACGGGGACTCCTTACAATGAGCAGTTCTTC

size: -
J: TRBJ2-2
length: 13
D: -
V: TRBV5-1
CDR3: CASRDLNTGELFF
DNA: TGCGCCAGCCGGGACTTAAACACCGGGGAGCTGTTTTTT

size: -
J: TRBJ2-5
length: 14
D: TRBD2
V: TRBV13
CDR3: CASSSSGGAETQYF
DNA: TGTGCCAGCAGCTCTAGCGGGGGGGCCGAGACCCAGTACTTC

size: -
J: TRBJ1-1
length: 11
D: TRBD1
V: TRBV19
CDR3: CATTDREGAFF
DNA: TGTGCCACGACGGACAGGGAGGGAGCTTTCTTT

size: once
J: TRBJ1-2
length: 16
D: TRBD1
V: TRBV11-2
CDR3: CASRALTSGQGYGYTF
DNA: TGTGCCAGCAGAGCTTTAACATCCGGACAGGGATATGGCTACACCTTC

size: -
J: TRBJ1-6
length: 13
D: -
V: TRBV4-2
CDR3: CASSQDANLPLHF
DNA: TGTGCCAGCAGCCAAGATGCTAACTTGCCCCTCCACTTT

size: -
J: TRBJ2-5
length: 16
D: TRBD1
V: TRBV9
CDR3: CASSPSGGTGQETQYF
DNA: TGTGCCAGCAGCCCCTCAGGGGGGACAGGGCAAGAGACCCAGTACTTC

size: -
J: TRBJ1-2
length: 13
D: TRBD1
V: TRBV15
CDR3: CATTDRENYGYTF
DNA: TGTGCCACCACAGACAGGGAAAACTATGGCTACACCTTC

size: -
J: TRBJ1-4
length: 16
D: -
V: TRBV23-1
CDR3: CASSQSQGTLNEKLFF
DNA: TGCGCCAGCAGTCAATCCCAGGGGACCCTTAATGAAAAACTGTTTTTT

size: -
J: TRBJ1-4
length: 16
D: -
V: TRBV15
CDR3: CATSTSTTQTNEKLFF
DNA: TGTGCCACCAGCACCAGCACTACACAAACTAATGAAAAACTGTTTTTT

size: -
J: TRBJ2-7
length: 13
D: -
V: TRBV30
CDR3: CAWSVSGTYEQYF
DNA: TGTGCCTGGAGTGTATCAGGGACCTACGAGCAGTACTTC

size: few
J: TRBJ1-1
length: 13
D: -
V: TRBV30
CDR3: CAWSRTANTEAFF
DNA: TGTGCCTGGAGCCGGACAGCGAACACTGAAGCTTTCTTT

size: -
J: TRBJ2-5
length: 11
D: -
V: TRBV20-1
CDR3: CSALTKGAQYF
DNA: TGCAGTGCTTTAACTAAGGGGGCCCAGTACTTC

size: -
J: TRBJ2-7
length: 16
D: TRBD2
V: TRBV7-2
CDR3: CASSFSSGGSSYEQYF
DNA: TGTGCCAGCAGCTTCTCTAGCGGGGGGAGCTCCTACGAGCAGTACTTC

size: -
J: TRBJ1-1
length: 13
D: TRBD1
V: TRBV24-1
CDR3: CATSTREGAPAFF
DNA: TGTGCCACCAGCACTCGAGAGGGGGCGCCTGCTTTCTTT

size: -
J: TRBJ2-1
length: 16
D: -
V: TRBV30
CDR3: CAWSVRSNPTYNEQFF
DNA: TGTGCCTGGAGTGTACGTTCTAACCCGACCTACAATGAGCAGTTCTTC

size: -
J: TRBJ2-7
length: 15
D: TRBD1
V: TRBV9
CDR3: CASSAGQGWSYEQYF
DNA: TGTGCCAGCAGCGCCGGACAGGGCTGGTCCTACGAGCAGTACTTC

size: -
J: TRBJ1-2
length: 16
D: TRBD1
V: TRBV14
CDR3: CASSPSPGQGDYGYTF
DNA: TGTGCCAGCAGCCCGTCACCGGGACAGGGGGACTATGGCTACACCTTC

size: -
J: TRBJ1-6
length: 15
D: -
V: TRBV4-1
CDR3: CASSQDGRKYSPLHF
DNA: TGCGCCAGCAGCCAAGATGGCAGGAAATATTCACCCCTCCACTTT

size: -
J: TRBJ2-1
length: 15
D: -
V: TRBV25-1
CDR3: CATSSDRSIYNEQFF
DNA: TGTGCCACCTCCTCCGACAGGTCAATCTACAATGAGCAGTTCTTC

size: -
J: TRBJ1-1
length: 12
D: -
V: TRBV2
CDR3: CAGGGMNTEAFF
DNA: TGTGCGGGCGGCGGGATGAACACTGAAGCTTTCTTT

size: -
J: TRBJ1-2
length: 15
D: -
V: TRBV6-1
CDR3: CASSELRDFNYGYTF
DNA: TGTGCCAGCAGTGAATTGAGAGATTTTAACTATGGCTACACCTTC

size: -
J: TRBJ1-5
length: 12
D: -
V: TRBV24-1
CDR3: CATSTGNQPQHF
DNA: TGTGCCACCTCGACGGGAAATCAGCCCCAGCATTTT

size: -
J: TRBJ1-1
length: 14
D: TRBD1
V: TRBV27
CDR3: CASRQGGSLTEAFF
DNA: TGTGCCAGCAGGCAGGGGGGCAGCCTCACTGAAGCTTTCTTT

size: -
J: TRBJ1-2
length: 17
D: -
V: TRBV19
CDR3: CASSIGSFAGLGDGYTF
DNA: TGTGCCAGTAGTATCGGGAGCTTCGCAGGCCTGGGGGATGGCTACACCTTC

size: -
J: TRBJ2-2
length: 15
D: TRBD1
V: TRBV10-3
CDR3: CAISGGQENTGELFF
DNA: TGTGCCATCAGTGGGGGACAGGAAAACACCGGGGAGCTGTTTTTT

size: -
J: TRBJ1-1
length: 15
D: TRBD1
V: TRBV29-1
CDR3: CSVDTGGRGTTEAFF
DNA: TGCAGCGTTGATACAGGGGGCCGGGGAACCACTGAAGCTTTCTTT